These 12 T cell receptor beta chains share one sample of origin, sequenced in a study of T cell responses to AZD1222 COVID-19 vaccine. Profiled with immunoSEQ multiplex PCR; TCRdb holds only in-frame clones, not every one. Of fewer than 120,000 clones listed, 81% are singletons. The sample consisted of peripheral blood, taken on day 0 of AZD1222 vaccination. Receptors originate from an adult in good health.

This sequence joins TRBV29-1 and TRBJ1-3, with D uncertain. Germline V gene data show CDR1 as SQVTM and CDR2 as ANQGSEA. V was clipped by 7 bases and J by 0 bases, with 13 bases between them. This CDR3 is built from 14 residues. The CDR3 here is CSACFYFSGNTIYF. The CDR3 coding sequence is TGCAGCGCCTGCTTTTACTTCTCTGGAAACACCATATATTTT.

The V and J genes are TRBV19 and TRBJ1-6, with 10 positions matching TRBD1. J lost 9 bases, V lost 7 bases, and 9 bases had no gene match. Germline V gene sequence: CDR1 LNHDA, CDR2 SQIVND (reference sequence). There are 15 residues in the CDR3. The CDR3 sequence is CASTLGGTGVSPLHF. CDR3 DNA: TGTGCCAGTACCCTTGGTGGGACAGGGGTTTCACCCCTCCACTTT. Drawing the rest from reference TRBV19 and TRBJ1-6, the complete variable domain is DGGITQSPKYLFRKEGQNVTLSCEQNLNHDAMYWYRQDPGQGLRLIYYSQIVNDFQKGDIAEGYSVSREKKESFPLTVTSAQKNPTAFYLCASTLGGTGVSPLHFGNGTRLTVT.

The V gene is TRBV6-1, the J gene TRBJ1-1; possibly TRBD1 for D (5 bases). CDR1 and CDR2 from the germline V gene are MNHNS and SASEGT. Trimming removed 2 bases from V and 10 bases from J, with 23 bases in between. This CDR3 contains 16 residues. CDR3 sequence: CASSELGPGTRGGAFF. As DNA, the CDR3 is TGTGCCAGCAGTGAATTGGGGCCCGGGACCCGGGGAGGAGCTTTCTTT.

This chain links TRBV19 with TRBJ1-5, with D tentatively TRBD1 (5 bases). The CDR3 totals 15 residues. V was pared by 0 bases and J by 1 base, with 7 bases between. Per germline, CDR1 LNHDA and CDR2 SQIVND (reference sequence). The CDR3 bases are TGTGCCAGTAGTATAGAACAGGCGAGCAATCAGCCCCAGCATTTT. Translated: CASSIEQASNQPQHF.

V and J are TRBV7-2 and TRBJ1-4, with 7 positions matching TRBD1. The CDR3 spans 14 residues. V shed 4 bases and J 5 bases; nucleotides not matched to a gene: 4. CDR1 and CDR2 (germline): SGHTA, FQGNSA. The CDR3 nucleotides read TGTGCCAGCAGCTCCGGGACAGCGAATGAAAAACTGTTTTTT. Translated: CASSSGTANEKLFF.

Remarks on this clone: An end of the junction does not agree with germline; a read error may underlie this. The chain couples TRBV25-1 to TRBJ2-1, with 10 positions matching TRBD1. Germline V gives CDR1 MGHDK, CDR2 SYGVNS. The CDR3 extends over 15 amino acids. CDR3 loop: CASRGDRGSHNEQFF. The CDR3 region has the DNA TGTGCCAGCAGGGGGGACAGGGGCTCCCACAATGAGCAGTTCTTC.

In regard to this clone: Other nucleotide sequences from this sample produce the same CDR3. DNA for the CDR3: TGTGCCACCAGTGATGGGACAGAAGTACAAGAGACCCAGTACTTC. Translated, it gives CATSDGTEVQETQYF. The chain links TRBV24-1 to TRBJ2-5; 7 bases align to TRBD1. This CDR3 contains 15 residues. The germline gives CDR1 KGHDR, CDR2 SFDVKD. After removal of 3 bases from V and 2 bases from J, the junction contained 5 bases not matched to a gene.

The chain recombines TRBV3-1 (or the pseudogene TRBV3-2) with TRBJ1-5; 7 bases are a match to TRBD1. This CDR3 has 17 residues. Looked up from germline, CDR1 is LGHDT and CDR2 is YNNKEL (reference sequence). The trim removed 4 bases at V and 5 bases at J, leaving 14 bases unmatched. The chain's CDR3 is CASSPTPGRGRYQPQHF. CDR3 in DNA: TGTGCCAGCAGCCCTACCCCTGGGAGGGGGCGATATCAGCCCCAGCATTTT.

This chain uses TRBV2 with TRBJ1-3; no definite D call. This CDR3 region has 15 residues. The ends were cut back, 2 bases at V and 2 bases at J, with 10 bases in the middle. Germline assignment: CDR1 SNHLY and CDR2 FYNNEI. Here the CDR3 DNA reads TGTGCCAGCAGTGAATTCAACAGACCTGGAAACACCATATATTTT. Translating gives CASSEFNRPGNTIYF.

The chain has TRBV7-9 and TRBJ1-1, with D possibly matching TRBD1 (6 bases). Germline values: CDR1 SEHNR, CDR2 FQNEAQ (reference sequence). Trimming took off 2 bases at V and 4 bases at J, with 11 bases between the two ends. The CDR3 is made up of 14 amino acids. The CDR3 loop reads CASSLNAGATEAFF. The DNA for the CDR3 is TGTGCCAGCAGCTTAAACGCAGGGGCCACTGAAGCTTTCTTT.

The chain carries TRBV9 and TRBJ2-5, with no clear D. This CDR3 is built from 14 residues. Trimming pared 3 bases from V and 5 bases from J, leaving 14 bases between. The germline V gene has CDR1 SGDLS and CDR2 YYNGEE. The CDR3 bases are TGTGCCAGCAGCGCCCGCATGGCTGGGGAGACCCAGTACTTC. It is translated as CASSARMAGETQYF.

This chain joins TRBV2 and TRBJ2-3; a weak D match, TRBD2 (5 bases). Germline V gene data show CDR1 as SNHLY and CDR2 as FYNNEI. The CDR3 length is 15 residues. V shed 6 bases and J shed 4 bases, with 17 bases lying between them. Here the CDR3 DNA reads TGTGCCAGCAGGCCCGGCGGACTCGTTGCAGATACGCAGTATTTT. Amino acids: CASRPGGLVADTQYF. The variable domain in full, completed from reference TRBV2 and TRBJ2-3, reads EPEVTQTPSHQVTQMGQEVILRCVPISNHLYFYWYRQILGQKVEFLVSFYNNEISEKSEIFDDQFSVERPDGSNFTLKIRSTKLEDSAMYFCASRPGGLVADTQYFGPGTRLTVL.